Reported below is one T cell receptor beta chain. Sequenced by immunoSEQ multiplex PCR; TCRdb stores in-frame clones only, minus some. The repertoire holds about 14,000 clones, with roughly 98% as singletons. Looked up from germline, CDR1 is SNHLY and CDR2 is FYNNEI. Between the trimmed V and J ends, which lost 6 bases and 7 bases, there was a span of 21 bases. The CDR3 has 15 residues. This sample was included in a study of monozygotic twins with cystic fibrosis. The rearrangement links TRBV2 to TRBJ1-2, with D maybe TRBD1 (6 bases). The sequence derives from a girl aged 2-15 years with cystic fibrosis. Sequenced: blood. The CDR3 loop reads CASRNIQGVLGGYTF. Here the CDR3 DNA reads TGTGCCAGCAGGAATATACAGGGAGTGTTAGGTGGCTACACCTTC. Full variable domain (outside the CDR3, taken from reference TRBV2 and TRBJ1-2): EPEVTQTPSHQVTQMGQEVILRCVPISNHLYFYWYRQILGQKVEFLVSFYNNEISEKSEIFDDQFSVERPDGSNFTLKIRSTKLEDSAMYFCASRNIQGVLGGYTFGSGTRLTVV.